The source of this T cell receptor beta chain is a study of human T cells and chemical hapten exposure. Study-level information: Per-sample TCR yield variation was attributed mainly to small pooled library volume differences. Findings and limits, study-wide: Counts of TCRs above 1 in 1000 frequency stayed unchanged with DPC sensitization.

The CDR3 sequence is 12 residues long. The germline V and J ends were trimmed by 1 base and 4 bases, with 7 bases remaining between them. From germline, CDR1 is DFQATT and CDR2 SNEGSKA (reference sequence). This clonotype has just a few counts. Its antigen remains unidentified. Within the library, unique molecular identifiers were attached to each individual cDNA molecule. In the original workflow: TCRs per sample had a median of around 100,000 and ranged from about 20,000 to 700,000. TCRdb reprocessed the 5' RACE reads via MiXCR and lists one record per CDR3 protein. TCRdb's processing, not the authors' own work, is the source of the V and J calls. The sample includes 65,000 to 95,000 distinct CDR3 sequences, more than 7% of them seen just once. The authors extracted total RNA from unfractionated whole blood.

The genes are TRBV20-1 and TRBJ1-1, with D uncertain. The TCR originated in a male donor in good health. In DNA form, the CDR3 reads TGCAGTGCTAGAGTCGGGAGCACTGAAGCTTTCTTT. Amino acid sequence: CSARVGSTEAFF.